The rows below give T cell receptor beta chains drawn from one sample of a study of blood T cells in healthy people across ages. Using its own MiXCR run on the 5' RACE reads, TCRdb lists one record per CDR3 protein. The table lists approximately 880,000 distinct CDR3 sequences, about 44% of them singletons. The sample was blood. The receptors stem from a man aged 30-40 years in good health. Both conserved end residues are part of each CDR3. D genes are given only for firm matches. Where a row states a size, it is once, few, many or the class of an expanded clone; other rows omit it.

D gene: TRBD1
V gene: TRBV13
J gene: TRBJ2-1
clone size: few
CDR3 protein: CASSLGLPGQGYNEQFF
CDR3 DNA: TGTGCCAGCAGCTTAGGCCTCCCGGGACAGGGCTACAATGAGCAGTTCTTC

D gene: -
V gene: TRBV29-1
J gene: TRBJ2-1
clone size: -
CDR3 protein: CSVGNSYFYNEQFF
CDR3 DNA: TGCAGCGTGGGCAACAGTTACTTCTACAATGAGCAGTTCTTC

D gene: TRBD2
V gene: TRBV20-1
J gene: TRBJ2-7
clone size: -
CDR3 protein: CSATGLAAGSGWEQYF
CDR3 DNA: TGCAGTGCTACTGGACTAGCGGCGGGTTCTGGGTGGGAGCAGTACTTC

D gene: -
V gene: TRBV4-1
J gene: TRBJ2-7
clone size: few
CDR3 protein: CASSQDRAGSSYEQYF
CDR3 DNA: TGCGCCAGCAGCCAAGATCGGGCGGGAAGCTCCTACGAGCAGTACTTC

D gene: -
V gene: TRBV30
J gene: TRBJ1-1
clone size: -
CDR3 protein: CAWSVPAWGSEAFF
CDR3 DNA: TGTGCCTGGAGTGTCCCGGCCTGGGGGTCTGAAGCTTTCTTT

D gene: -
V gene: TRBV12-3/TRBV12-4
J gene: TRBJ1-5
clone size: -
CDR3 protein: CASRKTNSNQPQHF
CDR3 DNA: TGTGCCAGCAGGAAAACGAATAGCAATCAGCCCCAGCATTTT

D gene: -
V gene: TRBV3-1
J gene: TRBJ1-2
clone size: few
CDR3 protein: CASSQDIAGSNYGYTF
CDR3 DNA: TGTGCCAGCAGCCAAGATATTGCGGGGTCGAATTATGGCTACACCTTC

D gene: TRBD2
V gene: TRBV6-5
J gene: TRBJ2-7
clone size: -
CDR3 protein: CASKYGGDYEQYF
CDR3 DNA: TGTGCCAGCAAATACGGGGGGGACTACGAGCAGTACTTC

D gene: -
V gene: TRBV5-5
J gene: TRBJ1-5
clone size: few
CDR3 protein: CASSFHSQVGGGNQPQHF
CDR3 DNA: TGTGCCAGCAGTTTCCATTCACAAGTCGGGGGAGGCAATCAGCCCCAGCATTTT

D gene: TRBD2
V gene: TRBV12-3/TRBV12-4
J gene: TRBJ2-5
clone size: -
CDR3 protein: CASSFSWAGGQETQYF
CDR3 DNA: TGTGCCAGCAGTTTTTCCTGGGCGGGGGGCCAAGAGACCCAGTACTTC

D gene: -
V gene: TRBV7-2
J gene: TRBJ1-4
clone size: -
CDR3 protein: CASSLVVAGGITNEKLFF
CDR3 DNA: TGTGCCAGCAGCTTAGTTGTGGCTGGAGGGATAACTAATGAAAAACTGTTTTTT

D gene: -
V gene: TRBV9
J gene: TRBJ2-1
clone size: -
CDR3 protein: CASSATSLNEQFF
CDR3 DNA: TGTGCCAGCAGCGCGACTAGTCTCAATGAGCAGTTCTTC

D gene: -
V gene: TRBV6-1
J gene: TRBJ1-2
clone size: few
CDR3 protein: CASSATQGGYTF
CDR3 DNA: TGTGCCAGCAGTGCCACCCAGGGGGGCTACACCTTC

D gene: TRBD2
V gene: TRBV12-3/TRBV12-4
J gene: TRBJ2-5
clone size: -
CDR3 protein: CASMAAGGQEAQYF
CDR3 DNA: TGTGCCAGCATGGCGGCGGGGGGGCAAGAGGCCCAGTACTTC

D gene: TRBD1
V gene: TRBV10-3
J gene: TRBJ1-2
clone size: few
CDR3 protein: CAISAFRDRAYGYTF
CDR3 DNA: TGTGCCATCAGTGCCTTCCGGGACAGGGCGTATGGCTACACCTTC

D gene: -
V gene: TRBV28
J gene: TRBJ2-7
clone size: -
CDR3 protein: CASSLYRVSSYEQYF
CDR3 DNA: TGTGCCAGCAGTTTATACAGGGTTAGCTCCTACGAGCAGTACTTC

D gene: TRBD2
V gene: TRBV20-1
J gene: TRBJ2-1
clone size: few
CDR3 protein: CSARGIGGRYNEQFF
CDR3 DNA: TGCAGTGCTCGGGGCATCGGGGGGAGATACAATGAGCAGTTCTTC

D gene: -
V gene: TRBV7-2
J gene: TRBJ1-2
clone size: -
CDR3 protein: CASSLLPDTNYGYTF
CDR3 DNA: TGTGCCAGCAGCTTATTACCGGACACTAACTATGGCTACACCTTC

D gene: -
V gene: TRBV4-3
J gene: TRBJ1-4
clone size: few
CDR3 protein: CASSQDIPGFEKLFF
CDR3 DNA: TGCGCCAGCAGCCAAGATATCCCAGGTTTCGAAAAACTGTTTTTT

D gene: TRBD2
V gene: TRBV10-3
J gene: TRBJ2-7
clone size: -
CDR3 protein: CAISEQPGREGEQYF
CDR3 DNA: TGTGCCATCAGTGAGCAGCCAGGGAGGGAGGGCGAGCAGTACTTC

D gene: -
V gene: TRBV7-9
J gene: TRBJ2-3
clone size: many
CDR3 protein: CASSPKVRVTDTQYF
CDR3 DNA: TGTGCCAGCAGCCCCAAAGTGAGAGTAACAGATACGCAGTATTTT

D gene: -
V gene: TRBV5-6
J gene: TRBJ2-3
clone size: few
CDR3 protein: CASSLEGFVTDTQYF
CDR3 DNA: TGTGCCAGCAGCTTGGAGGGTTTCGTCACAGATACGCAGTATTTT

D gene: -
V gene: TRBV6-5
J gene: TRBJ2-7
clone size: -
CDR3 protein: CASSLLGLSSYEQYF
CDR3 DNA: TGTGCCAGCAGCCTTCTGGGTCTCAGCTCCTACGAGCAGTACTTC

D gene: -
V gene: TRBV6-2/TRBV6-3
J gene: TRBJ1-2
clone size: many
CDR3 protein: CASSRASPGYTF
CDR3 DNA: TGTGCCAGCAGTCGAGCATCCCCGGGCTACACCTTC

D gene: -
V gene: TRBV3-1
J gene: TRBJ1-2
clone size: -
CDR3 protein: CASSQYQGGYGYTF
CDR3 DNA: TGTGCCAGCAGCCAATATCAGGGAGGCTATGGCTACACCTTC

D gene: -
V gene: TRBV6-1
J gene: TRBJ2-3
clone size: many
CDR3 protein: CASIDGGSAQYF
CDR3 DNA: TGTGCCAGCATCGATGGGGGGAGTGCGCAGTATTTT

D gene: -
V gene: TRBV29-1
J gene: TRBJ2-7
clone size: -
CDR3 protein: CSVGPLAGPEQYF
CDR3 DNA: TGCAGCGTTGGCCCATTGGCAGGGCCCGAGCAGTACTTC

D gene: -
V gene: TRBV2
J gene: TRBJ2-7
clone size: -
CDR3 protein: CASNEGYSIEQYF
CDR3 DNA: TGTGCCAGCAACGAAGGCTATTCGATCGAGCAGTACTTC

D gene: -
V gene: TRBV11-1
J gene: TRBJ2-5
clone size: -
CDR3 protein: CASSLAASGQETQYF
CDR3 DNA: TGTGCCAGCAGCTTAGCAGCGTCCGGCCAAGAGACCCAGTACTTC

D gene: TRBD1
V gene: TRBV9
J gene: TRBJ1-1
clone size: -
CDR3 protein: CASSAGGSLGAFF
CDR3 DNA: TGTGCCAGCAGCGCAGGGGGCAGCCTCGGAGCTTTCTTT

D gene: -
V gene: TRBV20-1
J gene: TRBJ2-7
clone size: few
CDR3 protein: CSALRTETYEQYF
CDR3 DNA: TGCAGTGCTTTACGGACAGAGACCTACGAGCAGTACTTC